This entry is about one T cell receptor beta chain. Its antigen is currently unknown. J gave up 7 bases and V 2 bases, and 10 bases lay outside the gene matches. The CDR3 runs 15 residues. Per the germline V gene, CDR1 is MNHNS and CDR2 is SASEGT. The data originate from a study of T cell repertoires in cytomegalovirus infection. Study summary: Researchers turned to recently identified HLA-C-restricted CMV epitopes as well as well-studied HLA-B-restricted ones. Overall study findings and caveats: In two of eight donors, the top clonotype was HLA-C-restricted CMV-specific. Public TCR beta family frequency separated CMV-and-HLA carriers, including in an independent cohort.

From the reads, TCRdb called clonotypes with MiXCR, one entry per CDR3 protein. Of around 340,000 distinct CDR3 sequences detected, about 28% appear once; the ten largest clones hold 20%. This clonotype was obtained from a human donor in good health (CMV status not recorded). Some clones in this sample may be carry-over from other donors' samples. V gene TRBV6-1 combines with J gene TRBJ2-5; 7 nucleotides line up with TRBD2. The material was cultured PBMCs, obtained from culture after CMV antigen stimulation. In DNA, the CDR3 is TGTGCCAGCAGTGAACCGGGACTAACGGGACGGACCCAGTACTTC. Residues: CASSEPGLTGRTQYF.